Sequencing of this T cell receptor beta chain was carried out in a study of CD8+ T cells in alopecia areata. Points from the study as a whole: In blood and scalp, many expanded lesional clones persisted during tofacitinib.

RNA extraction and reverse transcription yielded cDNA as sequencing template. Clones were read by immunoSEQ multiplex PCR, and TCRdb kept only the in-frame ones, dropping some. The repertoire has 95,000 to 100,000 clones, around 60% of them found once; the top ten carry 16%. Concerning this clone: Its antigen is unknown.

Treatment given: oral pan-JAK inhibitor, 5-10 mg twice daily. The study team obtained lesional scalp punch biopsies and peripheral blood from alopecia areata patients. The germline V and J ends were trimmed by 0 bases and 7 bases, with 11 bases remaining between them. CDR1 is SGDLS, CDR2 YYNGEE, per germline. The CDR3 has 13 amino acids. The receptor was derived from a human donor with alopecia areata. The chain couples TRBV9 to TRBJ2-7, with a tentative D call TRBD1 (6 bases). Sequencing was performed on CD8+ T cells sorted from blood, taken at approximately week 60, from a patient treated with tofacitinib. CDR3 protein: CASSVGGTKEQYF. DNA for the CDR3: TGTGCCAGCAGCGTAGGAGGGACAAAAGAGCAGTACTTC.